The T cell receptor (beta chain) under discussion was sequenced for a study of response to subunit inactivated influenza vaccine. The study, taken as a whole, reports: Authors suggested each seasonal flu vaccination may recruit only limited numbers of new T cells.

The CDR3 is 15 residues long. Trimming shortened V by 0 bases and J by 10 bases, and 14 bases separated the two germline ends. Germline loops: CDR1 SGDLS, CDR2 YYNGEE. TCRdb re-analysed the RT-PCR reads in MiXCR, keeping a single row per CDR3 protein. The table includes 150,000 or so distinct CDR3 sequences, about 11% detected once. This clonotype was counted between two and nine times. The antigen is undetermined. The source is a man aged 45-65 years who received an inactivated influenza vaccine. The V call is TRBV9, the J call TRBJ1-6; D may be TRBD1 (5 bases). The sample was non-naive T cells sorted from PBMCs, taken about 40 days after vaccination. The CDR3: CASSVEGQGRSPLHF. CDR3 in DNA: TGTGCCAGCAGCGTAGAAGGGCAGGGCAGATCACCCCTCCACTTT.